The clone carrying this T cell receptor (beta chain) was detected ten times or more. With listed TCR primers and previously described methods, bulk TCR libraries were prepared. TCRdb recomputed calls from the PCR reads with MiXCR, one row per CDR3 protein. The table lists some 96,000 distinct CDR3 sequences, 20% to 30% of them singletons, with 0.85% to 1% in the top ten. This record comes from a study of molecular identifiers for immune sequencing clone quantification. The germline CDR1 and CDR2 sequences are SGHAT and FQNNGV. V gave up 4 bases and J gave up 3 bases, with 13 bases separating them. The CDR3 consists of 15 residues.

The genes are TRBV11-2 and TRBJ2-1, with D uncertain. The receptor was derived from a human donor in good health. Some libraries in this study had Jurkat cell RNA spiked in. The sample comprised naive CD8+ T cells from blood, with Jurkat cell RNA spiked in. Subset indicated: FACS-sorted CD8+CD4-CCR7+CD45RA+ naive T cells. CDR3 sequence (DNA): TGTGCCAGCAGCTCTATCAGACATAACTACAATGAGCAGTTCTTC. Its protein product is CASSSIRHNYNEQFF.